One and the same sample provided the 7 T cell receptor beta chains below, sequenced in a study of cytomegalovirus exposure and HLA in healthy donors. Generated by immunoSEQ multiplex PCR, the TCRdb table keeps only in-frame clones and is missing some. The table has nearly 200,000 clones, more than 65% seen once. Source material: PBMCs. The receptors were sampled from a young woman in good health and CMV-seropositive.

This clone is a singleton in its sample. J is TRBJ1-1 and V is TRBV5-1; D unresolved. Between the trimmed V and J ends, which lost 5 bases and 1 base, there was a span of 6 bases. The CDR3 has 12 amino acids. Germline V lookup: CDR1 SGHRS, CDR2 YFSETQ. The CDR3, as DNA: TGCGCCAGCAGGGCCCAGAACACTGAAGCTTTCTTT. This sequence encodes CASRAQNTEAFF.

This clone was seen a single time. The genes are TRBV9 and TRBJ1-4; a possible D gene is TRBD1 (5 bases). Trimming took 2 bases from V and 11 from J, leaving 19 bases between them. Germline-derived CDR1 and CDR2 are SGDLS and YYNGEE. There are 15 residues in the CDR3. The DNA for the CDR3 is TGTGCCAGCAGCGTCGGCGGGGGACTAGGCGGGAAACTGTTTTTT. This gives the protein CASSVGGGLGGKLFF.

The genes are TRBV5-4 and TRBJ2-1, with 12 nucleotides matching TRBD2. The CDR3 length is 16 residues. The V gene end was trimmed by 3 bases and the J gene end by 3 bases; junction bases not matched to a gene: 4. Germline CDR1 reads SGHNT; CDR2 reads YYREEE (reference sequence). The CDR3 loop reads CASSSLTSGGYNEQFF. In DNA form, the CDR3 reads TGTGCCAGCAGCTCTCTGACTAGCGGGGGCTACAATGAGCAGTTCTTC.

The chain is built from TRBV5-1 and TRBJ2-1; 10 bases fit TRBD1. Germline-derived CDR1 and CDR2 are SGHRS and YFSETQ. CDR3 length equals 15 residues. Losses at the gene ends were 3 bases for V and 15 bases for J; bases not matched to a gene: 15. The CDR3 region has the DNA TGCGCCAGCAGCTCGGATGGGACAGGGGCATCTCTCAGGTTCTTC. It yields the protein CASSSDGTGASLRFF.

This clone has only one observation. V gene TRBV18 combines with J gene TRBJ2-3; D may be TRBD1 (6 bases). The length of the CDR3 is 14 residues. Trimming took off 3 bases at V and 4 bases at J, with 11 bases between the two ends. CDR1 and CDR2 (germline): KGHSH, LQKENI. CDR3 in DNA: TGTGCCAGCTCACCCGGACAGACCCCAGATACGCAGTATTTT. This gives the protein CASSPGQTPDTQYF.

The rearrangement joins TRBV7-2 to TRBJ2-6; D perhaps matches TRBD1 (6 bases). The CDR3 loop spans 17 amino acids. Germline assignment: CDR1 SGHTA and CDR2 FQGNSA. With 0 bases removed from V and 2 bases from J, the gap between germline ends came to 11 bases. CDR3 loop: CASSLAFQGPGANVLTF. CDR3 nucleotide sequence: TGTGCCAGCAGCTTAGCATTTCAGGGGCCTGGGGCCAACGTCCTGACTTTC.

The CDR3 reads CASSNRVEYEQYF. DNA of the CDR3: TGTGCCAGCAGCAACAGGGTAGAGTACGAGCAGTACTTC. The genes are TRBV7-2 and TRBJ2-7; tentative D call: TRBD1 (6 bases). Trimming pared 5 bases from V and 4 bases from J, leaving 12 bases between. The germline V gene encodes CDR1 SGHTA and CDR2 FQGNSA. The CDR3 extends over 13 amino acids.